This note documents a single TCR beta chain sequence. The antigen is unknown. The data belong to a study of beta chain features in type 1 diabetes. At the level of the study: Regarding age, gender and cell yields, patients proved similar to healthy donors. About 98,000,000 sorted cells were examined across all samples.

Of the isolated RNA, all was reverse transcribed, and so the sequenced material was expressed TCRB transcripts. Only in-frame clones appear in the TCRdb table, and some are missing; sequencing was by immunoSEQ multiplex PCR. The sample contains 50,000 to 70,000 clones, 40% to 65% of which appear only once. Findings of the study overall: Moderate but significant shortening of TCRB CDR3s was recorded in all four CD4+ subsets from Type 1 diabetes patients. Compared with healthy donors, patients appeared to share more similar naive, central memory and regulatory TCRB repertoires.

The receptor's source is a woman aged 40 to 50 with type 1 diabetes. Sequenced input: Tregs from blood.

The CDR3, as DNA: TGTGCCAGTAGTATAGCCACTGCGAACACCGGGGAGCTGTTTTTT. Amino acid sequence: CASSIATANTGELFF. The chain couples TRBV19 to TRBJ2-2; D remains ambiguous. Trimming took off 1 base at V and 0 bases at J, with 6 bases between the two ends. This CDR3 comprises 15 residues. Germline CDR1 LNHDA, CDR2 SQIVND (reference sequence).